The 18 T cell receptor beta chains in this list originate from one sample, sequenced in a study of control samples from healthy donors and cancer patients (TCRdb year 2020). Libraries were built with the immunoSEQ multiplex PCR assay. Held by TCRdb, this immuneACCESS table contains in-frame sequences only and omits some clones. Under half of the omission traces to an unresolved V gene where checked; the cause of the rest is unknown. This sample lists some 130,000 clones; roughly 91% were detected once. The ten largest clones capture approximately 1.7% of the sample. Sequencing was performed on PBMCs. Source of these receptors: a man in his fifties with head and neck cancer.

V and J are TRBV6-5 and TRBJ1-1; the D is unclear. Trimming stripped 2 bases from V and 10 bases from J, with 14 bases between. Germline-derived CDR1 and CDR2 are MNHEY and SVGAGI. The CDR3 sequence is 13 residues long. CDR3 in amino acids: CASSYDAGGSAFF. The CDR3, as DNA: TGTGCCAGCAGTTACGACGCAGGAGGCTCAGCTTTCTTT.

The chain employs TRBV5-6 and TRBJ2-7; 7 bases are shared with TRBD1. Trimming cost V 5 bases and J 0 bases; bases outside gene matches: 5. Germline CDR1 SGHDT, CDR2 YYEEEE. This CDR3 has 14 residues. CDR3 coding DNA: TGTGCCAGCAGGTCGACAGGGCGCTCCTACGAGCAGTACTTC. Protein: CASRSTGRSYEQYF.

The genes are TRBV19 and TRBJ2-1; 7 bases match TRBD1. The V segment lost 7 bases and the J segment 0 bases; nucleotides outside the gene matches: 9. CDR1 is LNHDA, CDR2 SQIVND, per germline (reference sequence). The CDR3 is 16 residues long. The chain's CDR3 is CASTDRVFGSYNEQFF. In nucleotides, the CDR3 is TGTGCCAGTACAGACAGGGTTTTCGGCTCCTACAATGAGCAGTTCTTC.

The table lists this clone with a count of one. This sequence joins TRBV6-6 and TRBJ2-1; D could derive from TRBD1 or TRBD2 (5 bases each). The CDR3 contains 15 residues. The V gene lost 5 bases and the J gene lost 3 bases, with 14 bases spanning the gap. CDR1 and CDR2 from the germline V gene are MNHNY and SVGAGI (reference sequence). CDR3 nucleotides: TGTGCCAGCAGTCCCCCGGGGCTTATCTACAATGAGCAGTTCTTC. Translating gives CASSPPGLIYNEQFF.

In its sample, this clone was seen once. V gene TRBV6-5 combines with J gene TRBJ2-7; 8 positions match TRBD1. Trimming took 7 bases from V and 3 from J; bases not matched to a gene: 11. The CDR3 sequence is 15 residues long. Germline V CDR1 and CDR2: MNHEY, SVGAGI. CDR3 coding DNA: TGTGCCAGCAAGAGACAGGGGTCCTCCCTCTACGAGCAGTACTTC. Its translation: CASKRQGSSLYEQYF.

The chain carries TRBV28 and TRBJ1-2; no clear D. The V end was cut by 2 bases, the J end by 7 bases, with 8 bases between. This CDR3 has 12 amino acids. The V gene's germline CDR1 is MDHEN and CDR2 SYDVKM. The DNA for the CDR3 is TGTGCCAGCAGTTTAGCCTTGGGTGGCTACACCTTC. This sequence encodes CASSLALGGYTF.

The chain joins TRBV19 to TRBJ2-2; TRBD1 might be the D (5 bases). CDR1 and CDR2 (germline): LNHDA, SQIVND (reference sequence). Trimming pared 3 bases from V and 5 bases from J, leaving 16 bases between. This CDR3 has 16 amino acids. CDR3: CASSISRRKGTGELFF. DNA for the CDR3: TGTGCCAGTAGTATCTCCCGTCGTAAGGGGACCGGGGAGCTGTTTTTT. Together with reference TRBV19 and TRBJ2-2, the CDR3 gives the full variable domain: DGGITQSPKYLFRKEGQNVTLSCEQNLNHDAMYWYRQDPGQGLRLIYYSQIVNDFQKGDIAEGYSVSREKKESFPLTVTSAQKNPTAFYLCASSISRRKGTGELFFGEGSRLTVL.

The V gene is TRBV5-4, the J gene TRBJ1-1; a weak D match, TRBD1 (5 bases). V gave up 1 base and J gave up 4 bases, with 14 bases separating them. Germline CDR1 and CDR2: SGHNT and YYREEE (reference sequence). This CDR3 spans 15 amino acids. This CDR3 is CASSLPGLGTTEAFF. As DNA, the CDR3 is TGTGCCAGCAGCTTGCCGGGGCTGGGGACCACTGAAGCTTTCTTT.

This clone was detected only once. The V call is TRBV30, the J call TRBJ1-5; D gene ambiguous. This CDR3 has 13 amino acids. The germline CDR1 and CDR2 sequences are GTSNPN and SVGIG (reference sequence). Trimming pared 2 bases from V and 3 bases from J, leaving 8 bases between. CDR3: CAWSTGLNQPQHF. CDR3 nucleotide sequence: TGTGCCTGGAGTACCGGTCTCAATCAGCCCCAGCATTTT.

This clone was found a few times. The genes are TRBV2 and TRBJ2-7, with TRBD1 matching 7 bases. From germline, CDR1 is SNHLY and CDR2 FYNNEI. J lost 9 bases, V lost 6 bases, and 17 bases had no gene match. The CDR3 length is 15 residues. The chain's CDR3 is CASRRETGSPSGQYF. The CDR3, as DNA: TGTGCCAGCAGGCGCGAGACAGGGTCCCCTTCAGGGCAGTACTTC.

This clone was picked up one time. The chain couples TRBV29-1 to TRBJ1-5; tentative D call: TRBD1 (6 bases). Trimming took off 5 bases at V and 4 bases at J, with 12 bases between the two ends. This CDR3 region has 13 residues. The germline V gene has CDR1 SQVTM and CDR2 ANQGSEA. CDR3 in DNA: TGCAGCGTTCGAGGACAGACAAATCAGCCCCAGCATTTT. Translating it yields CSVRGQTNQPQHF.

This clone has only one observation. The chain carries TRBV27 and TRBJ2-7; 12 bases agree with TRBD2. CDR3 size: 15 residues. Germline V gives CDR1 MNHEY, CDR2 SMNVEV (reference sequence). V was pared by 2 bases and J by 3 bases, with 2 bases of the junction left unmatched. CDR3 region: CASSLGLAGLYEQYF. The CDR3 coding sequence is TGTGCCAGCAGTTTAGGACTAGCGGGGCTCTACGAGCAGTACTTC.

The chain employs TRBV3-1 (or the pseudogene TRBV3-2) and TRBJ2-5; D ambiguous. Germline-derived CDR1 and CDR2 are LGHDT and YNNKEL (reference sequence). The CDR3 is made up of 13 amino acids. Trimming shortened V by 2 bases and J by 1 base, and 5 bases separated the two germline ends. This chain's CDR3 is CASSQSTQETQYF. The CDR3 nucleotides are TGTGCCAGCAGCCAATCGACCCAAGAGACCCAGTACTTC.

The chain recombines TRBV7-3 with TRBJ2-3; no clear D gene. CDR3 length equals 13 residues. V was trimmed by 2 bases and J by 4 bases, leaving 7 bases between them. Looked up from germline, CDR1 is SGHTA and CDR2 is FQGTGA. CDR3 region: CASSLALSDTQYF. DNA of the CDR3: TGTGCCAGCAGCTTAGCCCTTTCAGATACGCAGTATTTT.

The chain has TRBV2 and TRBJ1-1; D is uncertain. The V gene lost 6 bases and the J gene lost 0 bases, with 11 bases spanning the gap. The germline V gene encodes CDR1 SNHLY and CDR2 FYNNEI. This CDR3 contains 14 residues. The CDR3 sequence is CASRFRSMNTEAFF. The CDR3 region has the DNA TGTGCCAGCAGGTTCCGTTCGATGAACACTGAAGCTTTCTTT.

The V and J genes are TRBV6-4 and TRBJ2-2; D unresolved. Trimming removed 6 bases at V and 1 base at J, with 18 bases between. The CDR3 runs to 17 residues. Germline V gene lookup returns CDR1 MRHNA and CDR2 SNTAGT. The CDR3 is CASRGRFGDRNTGELFF. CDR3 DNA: TGTGCCAGCAGGGGTAGGTTTGGGGATCGGAACACCGGGGAGCTGTTTTTT.

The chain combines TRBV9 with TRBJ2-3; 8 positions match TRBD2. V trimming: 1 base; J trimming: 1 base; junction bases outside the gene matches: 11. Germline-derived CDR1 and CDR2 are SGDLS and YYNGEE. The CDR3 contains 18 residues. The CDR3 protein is CASSVRARVGGGTDTQYF. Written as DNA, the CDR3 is TGTGCCAGCAGCGTACGGGCCCGTGTCGGGGGGGGCACAGATACGCAGTATTTT.

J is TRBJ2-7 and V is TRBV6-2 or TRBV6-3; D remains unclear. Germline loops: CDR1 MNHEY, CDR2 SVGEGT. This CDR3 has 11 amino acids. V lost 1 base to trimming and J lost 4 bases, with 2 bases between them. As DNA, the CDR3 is TGTGCCAGCAGTTACTTTTACGAGCAGTACTTC. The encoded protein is CASSYFYEQYF.